A single sample gave rise to the 21 T cell receptor beta chains below, sequenced in a study of T-cell reconstitution after alpha-beta-depleted transplantation in children. Unique molecular identifiers tagged the TCRbeta library. In TCRdb, the PCR reads were re-called with MiXCR into one record per CDR3 protein. The table has approximately 300,000 distinct CDR3 sequences, roughly 11% seen once. The source material was peripheral blood, sampled 180 days after TCRalphabeta/CD19-depleted stem cell transplant. The receptors stem from a male patient aged 2-9 years who had a stem cell transplant for chronic granulomatous disease, so the T cells may come from the graft donor.

Of note for this clonotype: A much larger clonotype is one base distant, so this may be a read error. J is TRBJ2-1 and V is TRBV3-1; 8 bases fit TRBD2. The length of the CDR3 is 16 residues. The germline gives CDR1 LGHDT, CDR2 YNNKEL (reference sequence). The CDR3 protein is CDSSQVTAGAHNEQFF. The CDR3 nucleotides read TGTGACAGCAGCCAAGTTACAGCGGGGGCCCACAATGAGCAGTTCTTC.

Notes on this clonotype: This may be a read error, as it is one base from a much larger clone. V usage is TRBV7-2 and J usage is TRBJ1-2, with 8 positions matching TRBD1. This CDR3 contains 14 residues. CDR1 and CDR2 (germline): SGHTA, FQGNSA. J was trimmed by 0 bases and V by 4 bases; bases with no gene match: 1. CDR3 DNA sequence: TGTGCCAGCAGCTGGGACAGGACTAACTATGGCTACACCTTC. Its protein is CASSWDRTNYGYTF.

The table lists this clonotype with a few counts. V usage is TRBV5-5 and J usage is TRBJ2-2; the match to TRBD2 covers 15 bases. The CDR3 has 17 residues. Losses at the gene ends were 5 bases for V and 5 bases for J; bases not matched to a gene: 7. The germline gives CDR1 SGHKS, CDR2 YYEKEE (reference sequence). Here the CDR3 DNA reads TGTGCCAGCAGAGCCGGACTAGCGGGAGGGCCAACCGGGGAGCTGTTTTTT. Encoded protein: CASRAGLAGGPTGELFF.

As regards this clonotype: This sequence may be a read error, since a much larger clone differs from it by one base. The CDR3 reads CAISPGLAEYNEQFF. Written as DNA, the CDR3 is TGTGCCATCAGCCCGGGACTAGCGGAATACAATGAGCAGTTCTTC. The chain is built from TRBV11-3 and TRBJ2-1, with 11 nucleotides matching TRBD2. Germline values: CDR1 SGHNT, CDR2 YENEEA. CDR3 size: 15 residues.

This clonotype was counted a few times. The chain recombines TRBV18 with TRBJ2-1; D remains unclear. CDR3 length: 15 residues. V was shortened by 3 bases and J by 5 bases, with 14 bases between the two germline ends. The germline CDR1 and CDR2 sequences are KGHSH and LQKENI. In DNA, the CDR3 is TGTGCCAGCTCACCCTTCGCAGGTAGGGACAATGAGCAGTTCTTC. Translation gives CASSPFAGRDNEQFF.

This clonotype was observed many times. This chain connects TRBV6-1 to TRBJ1-6, with D perhaps matching TRBD1 (6 bases). CDR3 length: 16 amino acids. The germline CDR1 and CDR2 sequences are MNHNS and SASEGT. V lost 5 bases to trimming and J lost 12 bases, with 23 bases between them. CDR3 coding DNA: TGTGCCAGCAGTCGCATGTCCGTAACAGGGTACAGACCCCTCCACTTT. The encoded protein is CASSRMSVTGYRPLHF.

This clonotype was detected ten times or more. This chain uses TRBV15 with TRBJ2-5; 10 bases line up with TRBD2. This CDR3 is built from 14 residues. The V segment lost 9 bases and the J segment 2 bases; nucleotides outside the gene matches: 6. Per germline, CDR1 LNHNV and CDR2 YYDKDF (reference sequence). This chain's CDR3 is CATCPGLAQETQYF. The CDR3 DNA reads TGTGCCACATGTCCGGGACTAGCGCAAGAGACCCAGTACTTC.

The chain recombines TRBV18 with TRBJ2-7, with 8 bases that match TRBD1. V shed 3 bases and J 3 bases; nucleotides not matched to a gene: 4. CDR3 size: 14 residues. Germline V CDR1 and CDR2: KGHSH, LQKENI. The CDR3 nucleotides are TGTGCCAGCTCACCCAGGGACAGGATCTACGAGCAGTACTTC. Protein: CASSPRDRIYEQYF.

This clonotype was detected ten times or more. The chain uses TRBV7-2 and TRBJ2-3, with a possible D match to TRBD1 (5 bases). The germline gives CDR1 SGHTA, CDR2 FQGNSA. Deletions cut 1 base from V and 4 bases from J, with 12 bases between. The CDR3 is 15 amino acids. For the CDR3, the DNA is TGTGCCAGCAGCTTAGTTGCGTTAGGGGCAGATACGCAGTATTTT. Translated, it gives CASSLVALGADTQYF. The full variable domain, in which reference TRBV7-2 and TRBJ2-3 provide the parts outside the CDR3, is GAGVSQSPSNKVTEKGKDVELRCDPISGHTALYWYRQSLGQGLEFLIYFQGNSAPDKSGLPSDRFSAERTGGSVSTLTIQRTQQEDSAVYLCASSLVALGADTQYFGPGTRLTVL.

This clonotype appeared many times. The chain combines TRBV6-9 with TRBJ1-2; TRBD1 agrees at 9 bases. This CDR3 has 17 amino acids. CDR1 is MNHGY, CDR2 SVAAGI, per germline. J gave up 6 bases and V 6 bases, and 17 bases lay outside the gene matches. DNA of the CDR3: TGTGCCAGCAGCTGTACAGGGGGCAGGGGGATGATAAATGGCTACACCTTC. Protein product: CASSCTGGRGMINGYTF.

There are many counts of this clonotype. The chain employs TRBV12-3 or TRBV12-4 and TRBJ2-1; 7 bases agree with TRBD1. V was clipped by 3 bases and J by 6 bases; unmatched bases: 2. The CDR3 is 13 residues long. The CDR3 nucleotides are TGTGCCAGCAGTTTGGGGACAGTCAATGAGCAGTTCTTC. The encoded protein is CASSLGTVNEQFF.

This clonotype showed up many times. J is TRBJ2-3 and V is TRBV5-1; tentatively, D is TRBD1 or TRBD2 (6 bases each). The CDR3 runs to 15 residues. Germline-derived CDR1 and CDR2 are SGHRS and YFSETQ. V lost 0 bases and J lost 5, with 13 bases in between. CDR3 DNA: TGCGCCAGCAGCTTGGATATGGGGGGCGGAGATACGCAGTATTTT. Translated, it gives CASSLDMGGGDTQYF.

Details on this clonotype: This may come from a read error, since a much larger clone is one base off. No conserved phenylalanine or tryptophan is present at the end of the CDR3, so a read error is the likely explanation. This chain joins TRBV7-2 and TRBJ1-6; TRBD1 is a possible D gene (5 bases). The V gene's germline CDR1 is SGHTA and CDR2 FQGNSA. V was clipped by 4 bases and J by 7 bases, with 5 bases between them. The length of the CDR3 is 12 residues. The CDR3 nucleotides read TGTGCCAGCAGCTGGGGGAATTCACCCCTCCACTGT. Encoded protein: CASSWGNSPLHC.

There are many counts of this clonotype. The chain has TRBV5-1 and TRBJ1-4, with TRBD1 matching over 9 bases. After removal of 4 bases from V and 8 bases from J, the junction contained 6 bases not matched to a gene. In germline, CDR1 is SGHRS, CDR2 YFSETQ. This CDR3 spans 14 amino acids. CDR3: CASSAGQGVEKLFF. In nucleotides, the CDR3 is TGCGCCAGCAGCGCGGGACAGGGTGTAGAAAAACTGTTTTTT.

As to this clonotype: A much bigger clone sits one base away, suggesting this may be a read error. The rearrangement joins TRBV12-3 or TRBV12-4 to TRBJ1-1, with unresolved D. V lost 11 bases to trimming and J lost 3 bases, with 19 bases between them. This CDR3 region has 14 residues. CDR3 sequence (DNA): TGTGCCGGCACCCCCCCGGGTATCGACACTGAAGCTTTCTTT. Its translation: CAGTPPGIDTEAFF.

The sample holds many counts of this clonotype. This chain links TRBV7-8 with TRBJ2-3, with 7 positions matching TRBD1. J gave up 3 bases and V 5 bases, and 11 bases lay outside the gene matches. This CDR3 has 16 amino acids. Germline V gene lookup returns CDR1 SGHVS and CDR2 FQNEAQ. This CDR3 reads CASSEPTYRGTDTQYF. The DNA of the CDR3 is TGTGCCAGCAGCGAACCAACGTACAGGGGAACAGATACGCAGTATTTT. The whole variable domain, filled in from reference TRBV7-8 and TRBJ2-3, reads GAGVSQSPRYKVAKRGQDVALRCDPISGHVSLFWYQQALGQGPEFLTYFQNEAQLDKSGLPSDRFFAERPEGSVSTLKIQRTQQEDSAVYLCASSEPTYRGTDTQYFGPGTRLTVL.

This clonotype occurred many times. The CDR3 DNA is TGTGCCAGTAGTATGAAGGGAAGTAACAATCAGCCCCAGCATTTT. Protein sequence: CASSMKGSNNQPQHF. The rearrangement joins TRBV19 to TRBJ1-5; D is ambiguous. CDR1 LNHDA and CDR2 SQIVND come from the germline V gene (reference sequence). The CDR3 runs to 15 residues. The V gene lost 3 bases and the J gene lost 3 bases, with 12 bases spanning the gap.

The count of this clonotype is one. A read error is possible here, since a much larger clone lies one base away. The V call is TRBV11-3, the J call TRBJ2-7; 8 bases agree with TRBD2. There are 15 residues in the CDR3. In germline, CDR1 is SGHNT, CDR2 YENEEA. The V and J ends lost 6 bases and 4 bases, in that order; junction bases with no gene match: 11. CDR3 in amino acids: CASRRGLVKIYEQYF. The CDR3 DNA follows: TGTGCCAGCAGAAGGGGACTAGTGAAGATTTACGAGCAGTACTTC. Using reference TRBV11-3 and TRBJ2-7 for the parts outside the CDR3, the full variable domain is EAGVVQSPRYKIIEKKQPVAFWCNPISGHNTLYWYLQNLGQGPELLIRYENEEAVDDSQLPKDRFSAERLKGVDSTLKIQPAELGDSAVYLCASRRGLVKIYEQYFGPGTRLTVT.

This clonotype was seen at least ten times. This sequence joins TRBV28 and TRBJ1-1; possibly TRBD1 for D (6 bases). V was cut by 7 bases and J by 4 bases, with 13 bases left in between. Germline V gene sequence: CDR1 MDHEN, CDR2 SYDVKM. CDR3 length: 13 residues. CDR3 sequence (DNA): TGTGCCAGCACCCAAGGGGGTGGCACTGAAGCTTTCTTT. Protein: CASTQGGGTEAFF.

This clonotype was counted at least ten times. The rearrangement joins TRBV28 to TRBJ2-6, with D tentatively TRBD2 (5 bases). CDR3 length: 14 amino acids. Trimming removed 9 bases from V and 4 bases from J, with 13 bases in between. Per the germline V gene, CDR1 is MDHEN and CDR2 is SYDVKM. The CDR3 region is CARPPGNGANVLTF. The DNA of the CDR3 is TGTGCCAGACCCCCGGGGAACGGGGCCAACGTCCTGACTTTC.

Ten or more counts support this clonotype. In DNA form, the CDR3 reads TGCAGTGCTAGAGACCAGGACAGGGTGGCTGAGCAGTTCTTC. This translates into CSARDQDRVAEQFF. The chain combines TRBV20-1 with TRBJ2-1; 8 nucleotides agree with TRBD1. V gave up 0 bases and J gave up 9 bases; unmatched junction bases: 7. The CDR3 spans 14 residues. CDR1 is DFQATT and CDR2 is SNEGSKA in the germline V gene (reference sequence).